The sequence of this T cell receptor beta chain was determined in a study of blood T cell repertoires in COVID-19. Study at large: Material from acute and convalescent COVID-19 was sourced from the United States, Italy and Spain. PBMCs, B-cell-depleted T cells, or T cells provided the cDNA or gDNA that made up the material.

This clone occurred a few times. Per the original data handling: Nucleated cell counts were estimated from reference gene primer amplification. Measured with immunoSEQ multiplex PCR; TCRdb has only the in-frame clones, and not every one. V and J calls and clone size follow that table, whereas D and trimming were derived from the DNA. The sample carries roughly 70,000 clones, less than 75% recorded once. V lost 5 bases and J lost 1, with 21 bases in between. The length of the CDR3 is 18 residues. The germline CDR1 and CDR2 sequences are SGHKS and YYEKEE (reference sequence). The sequencing input was peripheral blood. The receptor was isolated from a man between 60 and 70 years old with acute or convalescent COVID-19. The chain recombines TRBV5-5 with TRBJ2-2, with D possibly TRBD1 on 7 matching bases. CDR3 sequence (DNA): TGTGCCAGCAGGAAGGGGGCGCCCGAGGGAGGGAACACCGGGGAGCTGTTTTTT. Translation: CASRKGAPEGGNTGELFF.